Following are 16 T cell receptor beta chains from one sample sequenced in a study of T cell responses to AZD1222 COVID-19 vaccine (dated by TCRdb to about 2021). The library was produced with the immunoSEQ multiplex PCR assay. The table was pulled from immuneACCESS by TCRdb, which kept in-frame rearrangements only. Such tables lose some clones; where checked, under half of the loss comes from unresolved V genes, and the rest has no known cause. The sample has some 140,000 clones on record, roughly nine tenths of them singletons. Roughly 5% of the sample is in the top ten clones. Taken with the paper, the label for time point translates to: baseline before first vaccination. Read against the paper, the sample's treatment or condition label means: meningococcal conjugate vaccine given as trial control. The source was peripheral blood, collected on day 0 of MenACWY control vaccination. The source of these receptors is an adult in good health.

In nucleotides, the CDR3 is TGTGCCAGCAGTTCGTCACCCTCAGGAGGAGGGAAAAAGGCCCAGTACTTC. Translating gives CASSSSPSGGGKKAQYF. The V gene is TRBV27, the J gene TRBJ2-5; D is possibly TRBD2 (6 bases). Trimming took 4 bases from V and 9 from J, leaving 27 bases between them. Germline V lookup: CDR1 MNHEY, CDR2 SMNVEV (reference sequence). The CDR3 has 17 amino acids.

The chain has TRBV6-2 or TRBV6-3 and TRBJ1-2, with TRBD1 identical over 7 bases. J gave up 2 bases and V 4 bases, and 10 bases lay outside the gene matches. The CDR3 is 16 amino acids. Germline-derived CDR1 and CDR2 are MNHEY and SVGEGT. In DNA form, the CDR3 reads TGTGCCAGCAGTTCTTATCTCAACAGGGGAAACTATGGCTACACCTTC. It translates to CASSSYLNRGNYGYTF.

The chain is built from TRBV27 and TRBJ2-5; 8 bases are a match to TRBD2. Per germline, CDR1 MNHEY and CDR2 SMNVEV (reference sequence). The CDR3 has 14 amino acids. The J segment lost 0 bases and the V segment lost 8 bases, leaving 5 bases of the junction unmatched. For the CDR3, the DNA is TGTGCCAGCGCGGGGGGTTGGTACCAAGAGACCCAGTACTTC. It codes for CASAGGWYQETQYF.

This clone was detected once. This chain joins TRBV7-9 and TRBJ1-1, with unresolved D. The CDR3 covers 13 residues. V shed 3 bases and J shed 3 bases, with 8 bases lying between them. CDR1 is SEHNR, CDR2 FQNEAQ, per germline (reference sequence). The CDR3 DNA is TGTGCCAGCAGCTTTGGAAGGGACACTGAAGCTTTCTTT. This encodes CASSFGRDTEAFF.

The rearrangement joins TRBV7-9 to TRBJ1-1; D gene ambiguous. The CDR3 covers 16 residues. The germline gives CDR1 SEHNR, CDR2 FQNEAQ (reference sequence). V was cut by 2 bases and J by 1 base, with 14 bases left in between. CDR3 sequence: CASSLSPLVGNTEAFF. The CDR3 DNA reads TGTGCCAGCAGCTTATCCCCTCTGGTTGGGAACACTGAAGCTTTCTTT.

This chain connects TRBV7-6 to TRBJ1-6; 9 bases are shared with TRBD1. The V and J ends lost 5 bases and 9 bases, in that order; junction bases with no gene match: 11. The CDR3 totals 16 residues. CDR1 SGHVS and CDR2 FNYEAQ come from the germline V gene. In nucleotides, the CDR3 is TGTGCCAGCAGCCGCTGGGACAGGGCCGTCTCTTCACCCCTCCACTTT. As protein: CASSRWDRAVSSPLHF.

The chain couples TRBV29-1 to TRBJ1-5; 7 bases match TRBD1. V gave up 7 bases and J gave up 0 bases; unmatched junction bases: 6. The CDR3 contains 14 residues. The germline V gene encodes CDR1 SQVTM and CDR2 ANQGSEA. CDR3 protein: CSAATGSSNQPQHF. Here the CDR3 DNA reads TGCAGCGCCGCGACAGGGAGTAGCAATCAGCCCCAGCATTTT.

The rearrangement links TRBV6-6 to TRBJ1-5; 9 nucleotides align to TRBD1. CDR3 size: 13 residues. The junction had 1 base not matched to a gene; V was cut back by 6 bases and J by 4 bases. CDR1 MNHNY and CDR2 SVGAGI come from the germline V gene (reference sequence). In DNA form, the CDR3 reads TGTGCCAGCAGGGACAGGGGTAATCAGCCCCAGCATTTT. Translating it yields CASRDRGNQPQHF.

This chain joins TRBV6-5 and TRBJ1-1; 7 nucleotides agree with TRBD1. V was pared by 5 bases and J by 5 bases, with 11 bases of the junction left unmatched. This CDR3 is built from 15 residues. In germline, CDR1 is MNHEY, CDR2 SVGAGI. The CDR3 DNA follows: TGTGCCAGCAGTCCAAGGGGGCCTTTGATAACTGAAGCTTTCTTT. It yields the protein CASSPRGPLITEAFF.

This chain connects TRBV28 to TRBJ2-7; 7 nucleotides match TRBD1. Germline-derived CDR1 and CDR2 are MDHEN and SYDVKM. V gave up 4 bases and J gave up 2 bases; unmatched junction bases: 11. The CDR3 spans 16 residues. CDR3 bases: TGTGCCAGCAGTTCGACAGGGTCCCAGAGGGCCTACGAGCAGTACGTC. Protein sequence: CASSSTGSQRAYEQYV.

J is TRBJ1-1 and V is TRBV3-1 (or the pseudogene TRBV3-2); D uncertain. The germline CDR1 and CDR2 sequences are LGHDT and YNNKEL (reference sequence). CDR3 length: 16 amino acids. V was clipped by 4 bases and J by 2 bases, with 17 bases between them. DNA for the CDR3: TGTGCCAGCAGCCCATATAAGGGAATAGAAAACACTGAAGCTTTCTTT. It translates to CASSPYKGIENTEAFF.

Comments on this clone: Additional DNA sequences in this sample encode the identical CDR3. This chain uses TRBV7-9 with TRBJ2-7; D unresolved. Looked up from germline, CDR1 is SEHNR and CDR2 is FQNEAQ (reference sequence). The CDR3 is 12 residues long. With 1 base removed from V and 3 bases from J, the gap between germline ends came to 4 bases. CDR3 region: CASSLGSYEQYV. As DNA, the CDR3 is TGTGCCAGCAGCTTAGGGAGCTACGAGCAGTACGTC.

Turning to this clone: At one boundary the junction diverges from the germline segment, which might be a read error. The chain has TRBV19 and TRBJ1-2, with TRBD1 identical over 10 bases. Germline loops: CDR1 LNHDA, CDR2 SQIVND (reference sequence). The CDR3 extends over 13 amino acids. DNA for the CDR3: TGTGCCAGTAGTACTACGGGACAGGGGAGATTCGCCTTC. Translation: CASSTTGQGRFAF.

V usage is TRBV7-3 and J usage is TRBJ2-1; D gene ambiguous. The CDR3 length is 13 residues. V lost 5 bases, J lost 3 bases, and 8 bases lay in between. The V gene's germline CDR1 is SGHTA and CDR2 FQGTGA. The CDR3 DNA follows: TGTGCCAGCAGCCCTCTAGACTACAATGAGCAGTTCTTC. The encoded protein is CASSPLDYNEQFF.

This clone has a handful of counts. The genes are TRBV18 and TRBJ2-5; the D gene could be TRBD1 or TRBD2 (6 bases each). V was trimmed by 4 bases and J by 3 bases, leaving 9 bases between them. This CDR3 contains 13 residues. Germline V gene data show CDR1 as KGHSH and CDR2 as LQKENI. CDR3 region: CASSQGGEETQYF. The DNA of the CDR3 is TGTGCCAGCTCACAGGGGGGAGAAGAGACCCAGTACTTC.

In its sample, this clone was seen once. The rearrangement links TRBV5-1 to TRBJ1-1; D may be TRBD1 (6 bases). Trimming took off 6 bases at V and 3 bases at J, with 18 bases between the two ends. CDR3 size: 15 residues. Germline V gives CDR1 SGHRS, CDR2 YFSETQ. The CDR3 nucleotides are TGCGCCAGCATCCGAGGGGGGAGCTCGGACACTGAAGCTTTCTTT. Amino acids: CASIRGGSSDTEAFF.